This TCR beta chain was obtained from a study of blood T cell repertoires in COVID-19. Overall study context: The cDNA or gDNA used as material had been derived from T cells, B-cell-depleted T cells, or PBMCs.

This clone was seen just once. The junction had 11 bases not matched to a gene; V was cut back by 2 bases and J by 8 bases. This CDR3 is built from 15 residues. Germline lookup yields CDR1 KGHSH and CDR2 LQKENI. TCRdb's copy holds only in-frame clones and misses some; the assay was immunoSEQ multiplex PCR. Among some 110,000 clones listed, 71% were seen once. The sequencing input was peripheral blood. The chain links TRBV18 to TRBJ1-2; 7 bases align to TRBD1. This TCR was recovered from a human donor with acute or convalescent COVID-19. The donor label of this sample is uncertain. The CDR3 reads CASSPTRQGERGYTF. The CDR3 nucleotides read TGTGCCAGCTCACCAACGAGGCAGGGGGAACGGGGCTACACCTTC.